These 15 T cell receptor beta chains were sequenced from one sample in a study of blood T cell repertoires in COVID-19. This table comes from immunoSEQ multiplex PCR, and its TCRdb copy is limited to in-frame clones, with some not included. Altogether over 85,000 clones are present, roughly 84% being singletons, with the ten largest covering approximately 4.4%. The sequenced sample consisted of peripheral blood. These TCRs come from a woman older than 75 with acute or convalescent COVID-19.

The chain combines TRBV3-1 (or the pseudogene TRBV3-2) with TRBJ2-3; D not resolved. Germline assignment: CDR1 LGHDT and CDR2 YNNKEL (reference sequence). The V gene lost 7 bases and the J gene lost 7 bases, with 15 bases spanning the gap. The CDR3 covers 13 residues. Here the CDR3 DNA reads TGTGCCAGCACCCTATCCGCACAGAATACGCAGTATTTT. Amino acid sequence: CASTLSAQNTQYF.

Only one count was recorded for this clone. Distinct nucleotide sequences in the sample also encode this CDR3. The chain recombines TRBV30 with TRBJ1-5; a weak D match, TRBD1 (6 bases). V shed 0 bases and J shed 0 bases, with 9 bases lying between them. CDR3 size: 15 residues. CDR1 GTSNPN and CDR2 SVGIG come from the germline V gene (reference sequence). CDR3 DNA sequence: TGTGCCTGGAGTGTAGGGGGAAATAGCAATCAGCCCCAGCATTTT. Amino acid sequence: CAWSVGGNSNQPQHF.

The gene calls are TRBV6-5 and TRBJ2-7; tentatively, D is TRBD2 (6 bases). CDR1 MNHEY and CDR2 SVGAGI come from the germline V gene. The CDR3 loop spans 14 amino acids. Trimming cost V 6 bases and J 3 bases, with 15 bases left between them. The DNA of the CDR3 is TGTGCCAGCAGCAAACCTGGGGGGTTCTACGAGCAGTACTTC. It is translated as CASSKPGGFYEQYF.

V gene TRBV5-1 combines with J gene TRBJ2-7, with D perhaps matching TRBD1 (5 bases). V lost 2 bases and J 4 bases, leaving 13 bases between the germline ends. Germline CDR1 is SGHRS and CDR2 is YFSETQ. The length of the CDR3 is 14 residues. CDR3 amino acids: CASSLGSQGYEQYF. Here the CDR3 DNA reads TGCGCCAGCAGCTTAGGCAGTCAGGGTTACGAGCAGTACTTC. The complete variable domain, with remaining parts taken from reference TRBV5-1 and TRBJ2-7, reads KAGVTQTPRYLIKTRGQQVTLSCSPISGHRSVSWYQQTPGQGLQFLFEYFSETQRNKGNFPGRFSGRQFSNSRSEMNVSTLELGDSALYLCASSLGSQGYEQYFGPGTRLTVT.

V usage is TRBV5-1 and J usage is TRBJ1-4; possibly TRBD1 for D (5 bases). This CDR3 contains 13 residues. V lost 3 bases and J lost 8, with 11 bases in between. Germline-derived CDR1 and CDR2 are SGHRS and YFSETQ. The DNA for the CDR3 is TGCGCCAGCAGCTCGGAGGGGAGGGAAAAACTGTTTTTT. It is translated as CASSSEGREKLFF.

This clone was seen only once. The chain is built from TRBV11-2 and TRBJ2-2; possibly TRBD1 for D (5 bases). The CDR3 contains 15 residues. Germline V gives CDR1 SGHAT, CDR2 FQNNGV. Trimming removed 1 base from V and 4 bases from J, with 10 bases in between. The CDR3 coding sequence is TGTGCCAGCAGCTTAGTGGGCAGGGTCACCGGGGAGCTGTTTTTT. The encoded protein is CASSLVGRVTGELFF.

The chain carries TRBV7-9 and TRBJ2-2, with D maybe TRBD1 (7 bases). The CDR3 runs to 16 residues. Per germline, CDR1 SEHNR and CDR2 FQNEAQ (reference sequence). Trimming cost V 5 bases and J 5 bases, with 18 bases left between them. The CDR3 spells CASSPPQGRWTGELFF. As DNA, the CDR3 is TGTGCCAGCAGCCCCCCACAGGGGAGGTGGACCGGGGAGCTGTTTTTT.

This clone was found a few times. The chain has TRBV5-1 and TRBJ2-7, with 7 bases identical to TRBD1. CDR3 length: 13 amino acids. V was pared by 4 bases and J by 3 bases, with 4 bases of the junction left unmatched. The V gene's germline CDR1 is SGHRS and CDR2 YFSETQ. CDR3 amino acids: CASSLRTGYEQYF. CDR3 coding DNA: TGCGCCAGCAGCCTTAGGACAGGCTACGAGCAGTACTTC.

CDR3 region: CSAAGQTPNYGYTF. For the CDR3, the DNA is TGCAGCGCTGCGGGACAGACCCCTAACTATGGCTACACCTTC. V usage is TRBV29-1 and J usage is TRBJ1-2; 7 nucleotides match TRBD1. Germline trimming cut 7 bases from V and 0 bases from J; bases unmatched to any gene: 8. Germline CDR1 is SQVTM and CDR2 is ANQGSEA. The CDR3 runs 14 residues.

The rearrangement joins TRBV25-1 to TRBJ2-3; D gene ambiguous. V lost 0 bases and J 13 bases, leaving 14 bases between the germline ends. CDR1 and CDR2 from the germline V gene are MGHDK and SYGVNS. This CDR3 region has 13 residues. CDR3 in amino acids: CASSEYVTAPKYF. For the CDR3, the DNA is TGTGCCAGCAGTGAATATGTTACAGCTCCTAAGTATTTT.

This chain connects TRBV2 to TRBJ2-7, with 7 bases matching TRBD1. The CDR3 runs 14 residues. J was trimmed by 3 bases and V by 9 bases; bases with no gene match: 11. CDR1 and CDR2 (germline): SNHLY, FYNNEI. The CDR3 DNA sequence: TGTGCCAGTCAGACAGGGATGGACCTCTACGAGCAGTACTTC. Translating it yields CASQTGMDLYEQYF.

The V and J genes are TRBV12-3 or TRBV12-4 and TRBJ1-2; D might be TRBD1 (5 bases). Between the trimmed V and J ends, which lost 6 bases and 8 bases, there was a span of 16 bases. The CDR3 has 13 residues. The CDR3 region is CASSYGTVDGYTF. Written as DNA, the CDR3 is TGTGCCAGCAGCTACGGGACTGTGGACGGCTACACCTTC.

V gene TRBV5-1 combines with J gene TRBJ2-1; 7 nucleotides match TRBD2. V lost 4 bases, J lost 7 bases, and 11 bases stayed unmatched. The CDR3 is 15 amino acids. The germline V gene encodes CDR1 SGHRS and CDR2 YFSETQ. CDR3 amino acids: CASSVRSSGGNEQFF. DNA of the CDR3: TGCGCCAGCAGCGTCCGATCTAGCGGAGGTAATGAGCAGTTCTTC.

The rearrangement joins TRBV5-1 to TRBJ2-7; the match to TRBD1 covers 7 bases. The CDR3 extends over 15 amino acids. The germline CDR1 and CDR2 sequences are SGHRS and YFSETQ. V was clipped by 4 bases and J by 4 bases; unmatched bases: 11. The CDR3 DNA reads TGCGCCAGCAGCCTACAGCAGGGGGTAGGGTACGAGCAGTACTTC. Translation gives CASSLQQGVGYEQYF.

The V and J genes are TRBV19 and TRBJ2-2, with TRBD2 as a possible D gene (7 bases). CDR3 size: 17 residues. Trimming stripped 0 bases from V and 2 bases from J, with 13 bases between. Germline assignment: CDR1 LNHDA and CDR2 SQIVND (reference sequence). CDR3 bases: TGTGCCAGTAGTATAGATCGCGGGGGCGACAACACCGGGGAGCTGTTTTTT. This encodes CASSIDRGGDNTGELFF.